One sample yielded the 20 T cell receptor beta chains listed below, sequenced in a study of low-dose radiotherapy and immunotherapy resistance in tumors. The time point: after trial treatment. Treatment in this sample: LDRT plus nivolumab, ipilimumab, low-dose cyclophosphamide and aspirin (RACIN trial). TRAV- and TRBV-specific primers were used for first-strand cDNA, which covered alpha and beta chains. Using a constant-region primer together with a V-primer adapter, TCRs were subjected to roughly 20 PCR cycles of amplification. TCRdb itself ran the reads through MiXCR, one entry per CDR3 protein. The profile covers roughly 90,000 distinct CDR3 sequences, with approximately 22% appearing a single time and about 13% taken by the ten largest. Source: PBMCs, taken after low-dose radiotherapy plus immunotherapy. These receptors originate from a female donor with ovarian cancer.

This clonotype was seen ten or more times. The chain recombines TRBV20-1 with TRBJ2-7; 8 bases map to TRBD2. Trimming at V came to 6 bases and at J to 2 bases, leaving 6 bases not matched to a gene. The length of the CDR3 is 13 residues. Germline CDR1 reads DFQATT; CDR2 reads SNEGSKA (reference sequence). The CDR3 nucleotides read TGCAGTGCCTTACTAGCGGATGCCTACGAGCAGTACTTC. It yields the protein CSALLADAYEQYF.

The chain carries TRBV7-6 and TRBJ2-3; D is unresolved. Germline CDR1 reads SGHVS; CDR2 reads FNYEAQ. Trimming removed 1 base from V and 4 bases from J, with 9 bases in between. The CDR3 has 14 amino acids. In DNA, the CDR3 is TGTGCCAGCAGCTTAGATGTCGGAGCAGATACGCAGTATTTT. Protein sequence: CASSLDVGADTQYF.

The chain carries TRBV28 and TRBJ2-1, with 12 bases lining up with TRBD1. CDR1 is MDHEN and CDR2 is SYDVKM in the germline V gene. This CDR3 comprises 15 residues. Unmatched junction bases numbered 4, after V lost 3 bases and J lost 7 bases. Here the CDR3 DNA reads TGTGCCAGCAGTTTCTCGGGACAGGGGGCGAATGAGCAGTTCTTC. The encoded protein is CASSFSGQGANEQFF.

The chain uses TRBV6-2 or TRBV6-3 and TRBJ2-6; no definite D call. Germline V gene sequence: CDR1 MNHEY, CDR2 SVGEGT. The length of the CDR3 is 12 residues. CDR3 residues: CALQSGANVLTF. The DNA of the CDR3 is TGTGCATTACAGTCTGGGGCCAACGTCCTGACTTTC.

This clonotype was seen ten or more times. The chain combines TRBV5-1 with TRBJ1-1; D is possibly TRBD1 (5 bases). Germline-derived CDR1 and CDR2 are SGHRS and YFSETQ. Trimming left V 0 bases short and J 6 bases short, with 12 bases between. The CDR3 is made up of 14 amino acids. The CDR3 DNA follows: TGCGCCAGCAGCTTGGACTCAGGGAAGGCTGAAGCTTTCTTT. The encoded protein is CASSLDSGKAEAFF.

The rearrangement uses TRBV28 and TRBJ2-1; D might be TRBD1 (6 bases). From germline, CDR1 is MDHEN and CDR2 SYDVKM. This CDR3 has 11 residues. V lost 7 bases to trimming and J lost 7 bases, with 8 bases between them. CDR3 amino acids: CASKGGNEQFF. The CDR3 bases are TGTGCCAGCAAAGGGGGAAATGAGCAGTTCTTC.

The chain uses TRBV6-4 and TRBJ2-2; possibly TRBD1 or TRBD2 for D (5 bases each). CDR3 length: 15 amino acids. Germline lookup yields CDR1 MRHNA and CDR2 SNTAGT. The germline V and J ends were trimmed by 10 bases and 4 bases, with 19 bases remaining between them. The CDR3 reads CAIRERGRSTGELFF. The CDR3 coding sequence is TGTGCCATCAGGGAGAGAGGGCGGAGCACCGGGGAGCTGTTTTTT.

This clonotype was counted at least ten times. The chain employs TRBV19 and TRBJ2-1; D tentatively fits TRBD1 or TRBD2 (6 bases each). The CDR3 has 16 residues. V was shortened by 7 bases and J by 2 bases, with 18 bases between the two germline ends. Germline V CDR1 and CDR2: LNHDA, SQIVND (reference sequence). CDR3 in DNA: TGTGCCAGTACCTCGGGGGCTTACCTTACCTACAATGAGCAGTTCTTC. Its translation is CASTSGAYLTYNEQFF.

At least ten counts were recorded for this clonotype. CDR3 loop: CAWSVQRNTGELFF. CDR3 sequence (DNA): TGTGCCTGGAGTGTACAACGGAACACCGGGGAGCTGTTTTTT. V gene TRBV30 combines with J gene TRBJ2-2; no reliable D call. The CDR3 is made up of 14 amino acids. CDR1 and CDR2 (germline): GTSNPN, SVGIG (reference sequence). Trimming pared 0 bases from V and 1 base from J, leaving 6 bases between.

The chain links TRBV6-5 to TRBJ2-1, with a weak D call TRBD2 (5 bases). The CDR3 length is 12 residues. Germline values: CDR1 MNHEY, CDR2 SVGAGI. Trimming pared 5 bases from V and 3 bases from J, leaving 5 bases between. The CDR3 reads CASSTSYNEQFF. CDR3 DNA sequence: TGTGCCAGCAGTACTAGCTACAATGAGCAGTTCTTC.

The V gene is TRBV20-1, the J gene TRBJ2-7; no firm D call. Germline V lookup: CDR1 DFQATT, CDR2 SNEGSKA (reference sequence). The CDR3 runs 12 residues. V lost 6 bases and J lost 2, with 11 bases in between. This CDR3 is CSALHPPYEQYF. CDR3 sequence (DNA): TGCAGTGCGCTACACCCCCCCTACGAGCAGTACTTC.

At least ten counts were recorded for this clonotype. The gene calls are TRBV6-1 and TRBJ2-7; 16 nucleotides line up with TRBD2. The junction had 8 bases not matched to a gene; V was cut back by 4 bases and J by 2 bases. CDR1 is MNHNS and CDR2 is SASEGT in the germline V gene. The CDR3 consists of 18 residues. CDR3 in amino acids: CASSAGTSGGAVTYEQYF. The DNA for the CDR3 is TGTGCCAGCAGTGCTGGGACTAGCGGGGGGGCGGTCACCTACGAGCAGTACTTC.

V usage is TRBV20-1 and J usage is TRBJ2-7; possible D gene TRBD1, 6 bases. Germline V gene data show CDR1 as DFQATT and CDR2 as SNEGSKA (reference sequence). V lost 5 bases and J lost 0, with 17 bases in between. This CDR3 spans 15 amino acids. In DNA form, the CDR3 reads TGCAGTGCTGGGAAAGCTAGGGACACCTCCTACGAGCAGTACTTC. Protein: CSAGKARDTSYEQYF.

This clonotype was seen many times. The chain uses TRBV11-2 and TRBJ2-7; the D is unclear. Trimming removed 5 bases at V and 5 bases at J, with 22 bases between. The CDR3 runs to 16 residues. Per the germline V gene, CDR1 is SGHAT and CDR2 is FQNNGV. The CDR3 spells CASSPKHRVLGNEQYF. The CDR3 DNA sequence: TGTGCCAGCAGCCCAAAGCACCGGGTTTTGGGCAACGAGCAGTACTTC.

This clonotype was recorded at least ten times. The CDR3 sequence: CASSPRQGLGETQYF. For the CDR3, the DNA is TGTGCCAGCTCGCCTAGACAGGGGCTTGGAGAGACCCAGTACTTC. The chain joins TRBV18 to TRBJ2-5; 8 nucleotides align to TRBD1. The germline V gene encodes CDR1 KGHSH and CDR2 LQKENI. J lost 4 bases, V lost 6 bases, and 10 bases had no gene match. The CDR3 loop spans 15 amino acids.

This clonotype was seen many times. The chain joins TRBV6-2 or TRBV6-3 to TRBJ2-1; TRBD2 is a possible D gene (6 bases). Germline CDR1 MNHEY, CDR2 SVGEGT. The CDR3 runs 15 residues. V shed 6 bases and J shed 3 bases, with 15 bases lying between them. The CDR3 DNA reads TGTGCCAGCAGAAAAAGCGGGTCCGACTACAATGAGCAGTTCTTC. It yields the protein CASRKSGSDYNEQFF.

This clonotype has ten or more counts. CDR3 amino acids: CASSGPGRGSNQPQHF. CDR3 bases: TGTGCCAGCAGCGGACCGGGACGTGGGAGCAATCAGCCCCAGCATTTT. The gene calls are TRBV5-3 and TRBJ1-5, with a weak D call TRBD1 (5 bases). TRBV5-3 counts as an open reading frame of uncertain function. The CDR3 sequence is 16 residues long. Trimming shortened V by 8 bases and J by 1 base, and 19 bases separated the two germline ends.

This clonotype appeared many times. The chain links TRBV6-2 or TRBV6-3 to TRBJ1-2, with D hard to call. CDR1 MNHEY and CDR2 SVGEGT come from the germline V gene. The CDR3 has 12 residues. The germline V and J ends were trimmed by 5 bases and 3 bases, with 7 bases remaining between them. CDR3 in amino acids: CASSDGYYGYTF. The CDR3 DNA follows: TGTGCCAGCAGTGACGGATACTATGGCTACACCTTC.

In this sample, this clonotype turned up many times. The chain uses TRBV7-6 and TRBJ2-3, with D maybe TRBD2 (5 bases). The V gene's germline CDR1 is SGHVS and CDR2 FNYEAQ. Trimming stripped 5 bases from V and 3 bases from J, with 12 bases between. The CDR3 has 14 amino acids. The CDR3 nucleotides are TGTGCCAGCAGCCCCAGGACTCGAACAGATACGCAGTATTTT. Translating it yields CASSPRTRTDTQYF. The whole variable domain, filled in from reference TRBV7-6 and TRBJ2-3, reads GAGVSQSPRYKVTKRGQDVALRCDPISGHVSLYWYRQALGQGPEFLTYFNYEAQQDKSGLPNDRFSAERPEGSISTLTIQRTEQRDSAMYRCASSPRTRTDTQYFGPGTRLTVL.

On this clonotype: A far more abundant clone sits one base away, making this likely a read error. In this CDR3 the conserved last residue, phenylalanine or tryptophan, is missing, so a read error is likely. This chain links TRBV5-3 with TRBJ2-5; 7 bases fit TRBD1. TRBV5-3 is an ORF, with its function uncertain. The CDR3 runs 15 residues. V trimming: 8 bases; J trimming: 7 bases; junction bases outside the gene matches: 17. The CDR3 reads CASSRTGATRGTQYL. The CDR3 coding sequence is TGTGCCAGCAGCCGTACAGGGGCTACAAGGGGGACCCAGTACCTC.